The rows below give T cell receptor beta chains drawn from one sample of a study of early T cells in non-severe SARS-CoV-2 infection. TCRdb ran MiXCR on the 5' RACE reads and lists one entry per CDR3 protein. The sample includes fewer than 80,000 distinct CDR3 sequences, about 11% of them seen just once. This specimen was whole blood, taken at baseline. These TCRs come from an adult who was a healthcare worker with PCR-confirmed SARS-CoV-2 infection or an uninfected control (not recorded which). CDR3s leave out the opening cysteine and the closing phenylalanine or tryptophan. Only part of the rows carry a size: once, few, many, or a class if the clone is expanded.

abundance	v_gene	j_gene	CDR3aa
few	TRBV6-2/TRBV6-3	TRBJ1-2	ASSSVGRYGYT
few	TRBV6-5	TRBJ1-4	ASSFGQGLEKLF
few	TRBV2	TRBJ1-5	ASSLQEGNQPQH
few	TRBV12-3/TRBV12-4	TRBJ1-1	ASRDTDRGVEAF
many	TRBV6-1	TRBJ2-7	ASSDWVMPYEQY
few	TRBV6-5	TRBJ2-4	ASRTTVQGAKNIQY
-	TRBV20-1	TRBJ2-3	SARDTRGGPDTQY
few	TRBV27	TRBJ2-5	ASSFRLGHQETQY
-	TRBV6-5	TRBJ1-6	ASGRAIGNSPLH
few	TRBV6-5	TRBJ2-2	ASSWQGGTANTGELF
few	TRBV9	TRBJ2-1	ASSVGGRYNEQF
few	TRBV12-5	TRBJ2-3	ASGYTFSTDTQY
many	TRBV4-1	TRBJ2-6	ASSQGTGSGANVLT
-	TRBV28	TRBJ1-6	ASSLQDGYNSPLH
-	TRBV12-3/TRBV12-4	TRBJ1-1	ASSWDRASTEAF
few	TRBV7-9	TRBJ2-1	ASSFDRNEQF
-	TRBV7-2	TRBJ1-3	ASTDTRGNTIY
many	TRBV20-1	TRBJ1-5	SAAGGRDQH
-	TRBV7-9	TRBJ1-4	ASSLTGGLNEKLF
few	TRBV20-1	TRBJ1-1	SARSGLANTEAF
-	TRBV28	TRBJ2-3	ASSGDTDTQY
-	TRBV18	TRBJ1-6	ASSSVRGRGPDSPLH
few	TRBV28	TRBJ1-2	ASNPPSRSYGYT
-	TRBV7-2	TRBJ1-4	ASSLHGPGNEKLF
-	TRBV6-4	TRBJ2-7	ATQPGLAGIYEQY
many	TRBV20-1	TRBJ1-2	SARDSGHSYGYT
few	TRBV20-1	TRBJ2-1	SARNRGDNEQF
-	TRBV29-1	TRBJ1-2	SVSPGTTGYT
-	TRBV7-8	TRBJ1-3	ASSLGLRGNTIY
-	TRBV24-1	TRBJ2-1	ATSDAGGIGFNEQF
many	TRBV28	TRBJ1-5	ASRHNQPQH
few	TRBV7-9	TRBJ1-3	ASSLAGRGSGNTIY
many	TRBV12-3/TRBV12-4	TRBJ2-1	ASSLVQGAEQF
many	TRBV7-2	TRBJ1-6	ASSLGVQSPLH
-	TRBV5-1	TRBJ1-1	ASNLGTVNTEAF
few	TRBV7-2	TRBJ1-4	ASSPDSHEKLF
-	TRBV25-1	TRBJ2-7	ASSELGTGPGEQY
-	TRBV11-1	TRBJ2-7	ASSNPGGESSYEQY
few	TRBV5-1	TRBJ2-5	ASSLAGGLETQY
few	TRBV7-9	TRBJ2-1	ASSLALIGEQF
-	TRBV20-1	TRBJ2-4	SARPWGLLANNIQY
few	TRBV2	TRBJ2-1	ASSLYVGDEQF
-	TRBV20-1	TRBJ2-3	SAKERGGRDTQY
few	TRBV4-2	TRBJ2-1	ASSQEGRGGVDEQF
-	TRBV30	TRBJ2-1	AWSPGLAINEQF
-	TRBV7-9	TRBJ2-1	ASSPRGASGRFYNEQF
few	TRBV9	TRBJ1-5	ASGPDSNQPQH
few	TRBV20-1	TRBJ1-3	SAQTAMEGGNTIY
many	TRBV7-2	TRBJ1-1	ASTIGQPNTEAF
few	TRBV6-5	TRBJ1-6	ASGQGNSPLH
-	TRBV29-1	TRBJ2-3	SAEDRPDTQY
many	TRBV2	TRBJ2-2	ASKYRDNTGELF
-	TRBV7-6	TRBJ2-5	ASSLDSRTQY